This T cell receptor beta chain was recorded in a study of T cell responses to AZD1222 COVID-19 vaccine. CDR3 size: 14 residues. The V end was cut by 8 bases, the J end by 4 bases, with 17 bases between. Germline V CDR1 and CDR2: LNHDA, SQIVND (reference sequence). The assay was immunoSEQ multiplex PCR, and TCRdb's table has in-frame clones only and misses some. This table has tens of thousands of clones, approximately 90% appearing once. There are a few counts of this clone. Antigen: not known. General study results and limits: Among those given AZD1222, only five or six were seropositive at baseline. Elevations in Spike-specific TCR breadth and depth followed administration of two AZD1222 doses.

The starting material was peripheral blood, obtained on day 0 of AZD1222 vaccination. The gene calls are TRBV19 and TRBJ1-2; D possibly corresponds to TRBD1 (6 bases). This receptor was obtained from an adult in good health. CDR3 nucleotides: TGTGCCAGTTCATACATGGACAGTATCTATGGCTACACCTTC. It yields the protein CASSYMDSIYGYTF.